The 19 T cell receptor beta chains in this list originate from one sample, sequenced in a study of identifying expanded T cells in peripheral blood (dated by TCRdb to about 2019). To prepare the library, the immunoSEQ multiplex PCR assay was applied. TCRdb limited this immuneACCESS table to in-frame rearrangements with V and J called. A share of clones is missing; checked studies link under half to unresolved V genes, and the rest is unexplained. For this sample the table gives approximately 90,000 clones, of which more than 75% were detected only once. The top ten constitute less than 5% of the sample. Sequencing was performed on blood. The origin of the receptors is a person between 18 and 70 years old in good health.

This rearrangement joins TRBV10-3 to TRBJ1-2, with no clear D. Trimming cost V 7 bases and J 2 bases, with 5 bases left between them. Germline V gene lookup returns CDR1 ENHRY and CDR2 SYGVKD. The CDR3 loop spans 11 amino acids. CDR3 DNA sequence: TGTGCCATCAAACTGAACTATGGCTACACCTTC. The encoded protein is CAIKLNYGYTF.

The V call is TRBV11-2, the J call TRBJ2-3; a possible D gene is TRBD1 (5 bases). The CDR3 length is 13 residues. The V and J ends lost 5 bases and 10 bases respectively, with 16 bases between them. Germline assignment: CDR1 SGHAT and CDR2 FQNNGV. The CDR3 nucleotides are TGTGCCAGCAGCCCGGCCCACAGGTCGGCGCAGTATTTT. This codes for CASSPAHRSAQYF.

The chain employs TRBV4-3 and TRBJ1-1; D gene ambiguous. CDR3 length equals 13 residues. Trimming pared 2 bases from V and 6 bases from J, leaving 10 bases between. CDR1 is LGHNA and CDR2 is YSLEER in the germline V gene. The CDR3 spells CASSQPGAPEAFF. In DNA, the CDR3 is TGCGCCAGCAGCCAACCGGGCGCCCCTGAAGCTTTCTTT.

This clone showed up just once. The rearrangement links TRBV27 to TRBJ1-2; tentative D call: TRBD1 (6 bases). The CDR3 has 12 residues. Trimming removed 7 bases at V and 4 bases at J, with 10 bases between. Germline V gene lookup returns CDR1 MNHEY and CDR2 SMNVEV (reference sequence). In DNA, the CDR3 is TGTGCCAGCAAGGGGGGCTCCTATGGCTACACCTTC. It specifies CASKGGSYGYTF.

The chain couples TRBV5-4 to TRBJ2-1, with 7 bases that match TRBD1. Losses at the gene ends were 1 base for V and 3 bases for J; bases not matched to a gene: 7. The CDR3 loop spans 16 amino acids. Germline V gives CDR1 SGHNT, CDR2 YYREEE (reference sequence). CDR3 coding DNA: TGTGCCAGCAGCTTGAATCGGGGACAGTACTACAATGAGCAGTTCTTC. Amino acid sequence: CASSLNRGQYYNEQFF.

This clone appeared a few times. The chain couples TRBV30 to TRBJ1-1, with D maybe TRBD1 (6 bases). V gave up 8 bases and J gave up 8 bases, with 12 bases separating them. The CDR3 extends over 10 amino acids. From germline, CDR1 is GTSNPN and CDR2 SVGIG (reference sequence). As DNA, the CDR3 is TGTGCCCATGGACAGAGCGAAGCTTTCTTT. Translating gives CAHGQSEAFF.

The gene calls are TRBV7-9 and TRBJ1-2; 7 nucleotides line up with TRBD1. Germline CDR1 is SEHNR and CDR2 is FQNEAQ (reference sequence). CDR3 length equals 17 residues. The trim removed 4 bases at V and 0 bases at J, leaving 11 bases unmatched. The CDR3 reads CASSSLRGTDSNYGYTF. The CDR3 DNA is TGTGCCAGCAGCTCCCTACGCGGGACAGACTCTAACTATGGCTACACCTTC.

V is TRBV5-1 and J is TRBJ1-4; D is unresolved. The CDR3 has 12 amino acids. Trimming stripped 9 bases from V and 7 bases from J, with 13 bases between. Germline lookup yields CDR1 SGHRS and CDR2 YFSETQ. CDR3 loop: CATGSNLEKLFF. CDR3 nucleotides: TGCGCCACTGGTAGTAACCTTGAAAAACTGTTTTTT. The full variable domain, completed using reference TRBV5-1 and TRBJ1-4, is KAGVTQTPRYLIKTRGQQVTLSCSPISGHRSVSWYQQTPGQGLQFLFEYFSETQRNKGNFPGRFSGRQFSNSRSEMNVSTLELGDSALYLCATGSNLEKLFFGSGTQLSVL.

This clone was detected once. This chain links TRBV5-6 with TRBJ2-5; 8 nucleotides agree with TRBD1. V trimming: 2 bases; J trimming: 5 bases; junction bases outside the gene matches: 8. Germline V CDR1 and CDR2: SGHDT, YYEEEE. CDR3 length: 15 amino acids. The CDR3 region has the DNA TGTGCCAGCAGCTTCTCAACAGGGGGGATGGAGACCCAGTACTTC. Translated, it gives CASSFSTGGMETQYF.

This clone was observed many times. The chain joins TRBV7-9 to TRBJ1-1, with 7 bases that match TRBD1. The trim removed 5 bases at V and 6 bases at J, leaving 6 bases unmatched. Germline CDR1 and CDR2: SEHNR and FQNEAQ (reference sequence). The CDR3 runs 13 residues. CDR3 sequence (DNA): TGTGCCAGCAGCCCCGAGGGGGCCGCTGAAGCTTTCTTT. Its translation: CASSPEGAAEAFF. The complete variable domain, with remaining parts taken from reference TRBV7-9 and TRBJ1-1, reads DTGVSQNPRHKITKRGQNVTFRCDPISEHNRLYWYRQTLGQGPEFLTYFQNEAQLEKSRLLSDRFSAERPKGSFSTLEIQRTEQGDSAMYLCASSPEGAAEAFFGQGTRLTVV.

The chain combines TRBV10-3 with TRBJ1-3; D call uncertain. The V gene lost 3 bases and the J gene lost 0 bases, with 9 bases spanning the gap. In germline, CDR1 is ENHRY, CDR2 SYGVKD. The CDR3 covers 15 residues. Written as DNA, the CDR3 is TGTGCCATCAGTGATCGGTTATTCTCTGGAAACACCATATATTTT. This sequence encodes CAISDRLFSGNTIYF.

The chain uses TRBV19 and TRBJ1-2, with D possibly matching TRBD1 (6 bases). Trimming removed 2 bases from V and 4 bases from J, with 17 bases in between. CDR1 and CDR2 (germline): LNHDA, SQIVND (reference sequence). The CDR3 is made up of 16 amino acids. CDR3 sequence: CASSIYGGAQAYGYTF. CDR3 coding DNA: TGTGCCAGTAGTATATACGGGGGGGCGCAGGCCTATGGCTACACCTTC. The complete variable domain, with remaining parts taken from reference TRBV19 and TRBJ1-2, reads DGGITQSPKYLFRKEGQNVTLSCEQNLNHDAMYWYRQDPGQGLRLIYYSQIVNDFQKGDIAEGYSVSREKKESFPLTVTSAQKNPTAFYLCASSIYGGAQAYGYTFGSGTRLTVV.

This clone has just one count. The gene calls are TRBV6-5 and TRBJ1-1; TRBD1 is a possible D gene (5 bases). Between the trimmed V and J ends, which lost 8 bases and 6 bases, there was a span of 13 bases. The CDR3 has 12 amino acids. Germline loops: CDR1 MNHEY, CDR2 SVGAGI. CDR3 sequence (DNA): TGTGCCAGCGGCCATCCGGGACCTGAAGCTTTCTTT. Translating it yields CASGHPGPEAFF.

The rearrangement uses TRBV7-8 and TRBJ1-2, with 8 bases lining up with TRBD1. The CDR3 is 17 residues long. Per the germline V gene, CDR1 is SGHVS and CDR2 is FQNEAQ. The V gene end was trimmed by 1 base and the J gene end by 10 bases; junction bases not matched to a gene: 17. As DNA, the CDR3 is TGTGCCAGCAGCTTAGATCTGCAGGGGGCGGGGGTCCAGGACTACACCTTC. It codes for CASSLDLQGAGVQDYTF.

The gene calls are TRBV20-1 and TRBJ1-4; D is possibly TRBD1 (6 bases). CDR1 and CDR2 from the germline V gene are DFQATT and SNEGSKA (reference sequence). Trimming took off 3 bases at V and 8 bases at J, with 7 bases between the two ends. The CDR3 is made up of 11 amino acids. The CDR3 is CSARTGEKLFF. The CDR3 DNA reads as TGCAGTGCTAGGACAGGAGAAAAACTGTTTTTT.

This chain uses TRBV11-1 with TRBJ2-1; TRBD2 matches 10 bases. The CDR3 runs to 15 residues. V gave up 5 bases and J gave up 10 bases; unmatched junction bases: 11. Germline V gene lookup returns CDR1 SGHAT and CDR2 FQDESV (reference sequence). The CDR3 DNA follows: TGTGCCAGCAGCCTCCGAGCTAGCGGGGGCCTCGAGCAGTTCTTC. Translation gives CASSLRASGGLEQFF.

The CDR3 here is CAYRLAGGTGELFF. As DNA, the CDR3 is TGTGCTTACAGACTAGCGGGGGGCACCGGGGAGCTGTTTTTT. The V call is TRBV30, the J call TRBJ2-2; 13 bases match TRBD2. The V gene's germline CDR1 is GTSNPN and CDR2 SVGIG (reference sequence). This CDR3 comprises 14 residues. Together with reference TRBV30 and TRBJ2-2, the CDR3 gives the full variable domain: SQTIHQWPATLVQPVGSPLSLECTVEGTSNPNLYWYRQAAGRGLQLLFYSVGIGQISSEVPQNLSASRPQDRQFILSSKKLLLSDSGFYLCAYRLAGGTGELFFGEGSRLTVL.

V usage is TRBV6-5 and J usage is TRBJ2-7, with TRBD1 matching over 11 bases. Germline V gene lookup returns CDR1 MNHEY and CDR2 SVGAGI. This CDR3 region has 16 residues. The junction had 7 bases not matched to a gene; V was cut back by 0 bases and J by 6 bases. As DNA, the CDR3 is TGTGCCAGCAGTTACTCCGGCGAGGGACAGGGGGTCGAGCAGTACTTC. Encoded protein: CASSYSGEGQGVEQYF.

V and J are TRBV5-1 and TRBJ2-2; the D is unclear. CDR1 is SGHRS, CDR2 YFSETQ, per germline. V was cut by 2 bases and J by 2 bases, with 10 bases left in between. This CDR3 spans 15 amino acids. CDR3 bases: TGCGCCAGCAGCTTACTAAGGATAAACACCGGGGAGCTGTTTTTT. Its protein is CASSLLRINTGELFF.